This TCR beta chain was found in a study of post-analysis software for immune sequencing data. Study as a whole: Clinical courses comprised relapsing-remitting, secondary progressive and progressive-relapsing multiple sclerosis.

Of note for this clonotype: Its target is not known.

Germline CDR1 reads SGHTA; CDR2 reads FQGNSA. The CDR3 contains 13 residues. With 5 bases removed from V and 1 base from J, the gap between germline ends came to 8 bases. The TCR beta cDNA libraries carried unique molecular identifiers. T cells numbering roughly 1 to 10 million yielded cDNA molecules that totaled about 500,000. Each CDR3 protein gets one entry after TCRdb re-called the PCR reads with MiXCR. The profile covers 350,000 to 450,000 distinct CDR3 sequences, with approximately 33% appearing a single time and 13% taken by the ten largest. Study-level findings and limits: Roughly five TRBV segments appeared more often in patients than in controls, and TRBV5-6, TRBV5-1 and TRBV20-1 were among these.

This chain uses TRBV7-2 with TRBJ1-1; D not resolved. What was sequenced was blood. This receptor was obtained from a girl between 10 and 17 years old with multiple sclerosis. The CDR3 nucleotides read TGTGCCAGCAGCCATTCCGGGAACACTGAAGCTTTCTTT. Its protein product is CASSHSGNTEAFF.